Listed here is a single T cell receptor (beta chain). Its antigen remains undetermined. Base qualities are not provided; no much larger clone lies one nucleotide away. The trial excluded patients who had a history of autoimmune disease or were on systemic immunosuppression. Peripheral blood for TCR sequencing was drawn from every dose cohort at baseline, at cycle 4 day 1 and at cycle 7 day 1. Samples came from an open-label, multicenter, first-in-human phase I dose-escalation trial of ivuxolimab. The trial enrolled adults with locally advanced or metastatic head and neck squamous cell, hepatocellular, melanoma or renal cell carcinoma. Before TCR sequencing, CD4+ T cells and CD8+ T cells were sorted from peripheral blood as separate populations. These data belong to a study of OX40 agonist ivuxolimab in advanced cancers. Background on the whole study: Ivuxolimab, which targeted the costimulatory receptor OX40 (CD134), was an agonistic, fully human IgG2 monoclonal antibody. Intravenous ivuxolimab was administered to patients every 2 weeks at six dose levels: 0.01, 0.1, 0.3, 1.5, 3 and 10 mg/kg. Of the approximately 50 dose-escalation patients, hepatocellular carcinoma was present in around 19, melanoma in some 15, renal cell carcinoma in 9 and head and neck cancer in 9. The dose-escalation cohort was around 83% male with a mean age of 60 years, ranging from roughly 20 to 80. Prior anti-PD-1, anti-PD-L1 or anti-CTLA-4 therapy was permitted, and checkpoint inhibitors had been received by about 37% of dose-escalation patients. Three dose-escalation patients achieved partial responses, one with hepatocellular carcinoma and two with cutaneous melanoma. Peripheral TCRbeta sequencing was intended to test whether TCR sequence diversity was altered and clonal T-cell expansion was caused by ivuxolimab. The paper reports the monotherapy dose-escalation portion (N = 52 patients) of the phase I ivuxolimab trial.

What the authors observed across the whole study: The antigen specificity of the peripheral T cells that underwent clonal expansion was not determined. In the 0.1-3.0 mg/kg groups, partial responders were among the patients with the lowest normalized peripheral clonal expansion, particularly in CD8+ T cells. After ivuxolimab, expanded clones were on average more numerous among CD8+ T cells than among CD4+ T cells. Low levels of normalized T-cell clonal expansion were also shown by some nonresponding patients. Clonal expansion of both CD4+ and CD8+ blood T cells was observed from baseline to week 6 at doses 0.1 to 3.0 mg/kg.

Trimming costs V 2 bases and J 4 bases, and their ends lie 6 bases apart. Including the terminal cysteine and phenylalanine, the CDR3 comprises 13 residues. Only the CDR3 portion is preserved as DNA: 39 bases, with reading frame beginning at the first base. CDR1 and CDR2 are read off the germline V gene as SGHRS and YFSETQ. Genomic DNA was isolated from the sorted cells so that the TCRbeta CDR3 region could be sequenced. The immunoSEQ Assay was used for sequencing of TCRbeta CDR3 regions. Here the immuneACCESS table is served through TCRdb, limited to in-frame sequences with V and J called. Missing clones are a known gap in these copies; in checked studies unresolved V genes cover under half, and the rest lacks a known reason. The sample table records around 14,000 clones; more than 70% of these occur just once. The ten largest clones represent about 32% of the sample.

The receptor comes from an adult with an advanced solid tumor such as melanoma, head and neck, liver or kidney cancer. This sample comprised CD4+ or CD8+ T cells sorted from blood, obtained in a trial of the OX40 agonist ivuxolimab. The sequence is built from TRBV5-1 and TRBJ2-2; the D gene is tentatively TRBD1 or TRBD2, each matching 5 bases. The CDR3 reads CASSFGTTGELFF. The DNA reads as follows: TGCGCCAGCAGCTTCGGGACCACCGGGGAGCTGTTTTTT.